Sequencing of this T cell receptor beta chain was carried out in a study of T cell responses to AZD1222 COVID-19 vaccine. Libraries were prepared by immunoSEQ multiplex PCR; TCRdb keeps only in-frame clonotypes and omits some of them. The table has about 140,000 clones, approximately 90% seen once. Trimming took 7 bases from V and 4 from J, leaving 14 bases between them. Germline V lookup: CDR1 MDHEN, CDR2 SYDVKM. This CDR3 contains 14 residues. General study points: Spike-specific TCR breadth rose after two AZD1222 doses, and depth rose as well. Repertoire collection took place solely once the T cell response had peaked. Reportedly, close to half of spike-specific TCRs are directed against unmutated variant regions.

About this clone: Its cognate antigen is unknown.

The sequence derives from an adult in good health. The rearrangement links TRBV28 to TRBJ1-5, with D hard to call. The sequencing used peripheral blood, collected on day 0 of AZD1222 vaccination. CDR3 sequence reads: CASKSKKGNQPQHF. CDR3 DNA: TGTGCCAGCAAGAGTAAGAAGGGAAATCAGCCCCAGCATTTT.